The rows below give T cell receptor beta chains drawn from one sample of a study of metastatic and nonmetastatic thyroid tumors. TCRdb re-clonotyped the PCR reads via MiXCR. In the table there are 7,500 to 9,000 clones, 20% to 25% of which are singletons. The specimen sequenced was tumor tissue. These receptor sequences come from a female donor with papillary thyroid cancer or a benign thyroid nodule (not recorded which). Some clones in this sample may be carry-over from other donors' samples. The CDR3 runs from the conserved cysteine through the conserved F or W. Each record gives: J gene, clone size, D gene, V gene, CDR3 DNA, CDR3 protein. D genes are given only for firm matches. Some rows mark clone size as missing; the rest say once, few, many or name a class of expanded clone.

TRBJ2-3,large,TRBD1,TRBV6-1,TGTGCCAGCAGTGACGGACAGGGTGATGCAGATACGCAGTATTTT,CASSDGQGDADTQYF
TRBJ1-5,medium-sized,.,TRBV28,TGTGCCAGCATTCCTCAGGGGTATAGCAATCAGCCCCAGCATTTT,CASIPQGYSNQPQHF
TRBJ2-7,few,.,TRBV6-1,TGTGCCAGCAGTGATGCTGGGGGCTTCGCATCCTACGAGCAGTACTTC,CASSDAGGFASYEQYF
TRBJ2-5,many,.,TRBV10-3,TGTGCCATCAGGGACGGTTCCCAAGAGACCCAGTACTTC,CAIRDGSQETQYF
TRBJ2-7,medium-sized,.,TRBV19,TGTGCCAGTAAGCAGGACCGTTTAGCCTACGAGCAGTACTTC,CASKQDRLAYEQYF
TRBJ2-7,.,TRBD2,TRBV2,TGTGCCAGCAGCGCCGAACTAGCGGGAGGCCCCTACGAGCAGTACTTC,CASSAELAGGPYEQYF
TRBJ2-7,medium-sized,.,TRBV20-1,TGCAGTGCTAGTTACGGTAGCGGTCCCCGCTACGAGCAGTACTTC,CSASYGSGPRYEQYF
TRBJ2-3,.,TRBD1,TRBV5-1,TGCGCCAGCAGCCCGGAACAGGGGGCGCGATCAGATACGCAGTATTTT,CASSPEQGARSDTQYF
TRBJ1-1,few,.,TRBV6-1,TGTGCCAGCACCAGAGACCAGGGAGGAACTGAAGCTTTCTTT,CASTRDQGGTEAFF
TRBJ1-2,.,TRBD1,TRBV11-2,TGTGCCAGCAGATCCGGGACAGGGGGCGACTACACCTTC,CASRSGTGGDYTF
TRBJ2-7,.,TRBD1,TRBV7-2,TGTGCCAGCAGGCCGACAGGGGTGTACGAGCAGTACTTC,CASRPTGVYEQYF
TRBJ1-5,few,TRBD1,TRBV27,TGTGCCAGCAGTCCCGGGACAGGGATCAATCAGCCCCAGCATTTT,CASSPGTGINQPQHF
TRBJ1-5,.,.,TRBV28,TGTGCCAGCAGTTTGAGTGGCAATCAGCCCCAGCATTTT,CASSLSGNQPQHF
TRBJ1-2,medium-sized,.,TRBV15,TGTGCCACCAGCAGCGCGACTGGACACTATGCCTACACCTTC,CATSSATGHYAYTF
TRBJ2-3,.,TRBD2,TRBV11-1,TGTGCCAGCAGTGGTGCGGGCGGGGGGGCCGAAGATACGCAGTATTTT,CASSGAGGGAEDTQYF
TRBJ2-5,.,.,TRBV6-1,TGTGCCAGCAGTGAAATGGAGGAAGAGACCCAGTACTTC,CASSEMEEETQYF
TRBJ1-1,many,.,TRBV19,TGTGCCAGTAGTGGCAAAGGGGACCAAATCTACGATGAAGCTTTCTTT,CASSGKGDQIYDEAFF
TRBJ2-2,.,.,TRBV5-1,TGCGCCAGCAGCTTAAAGGGGCCGGCGAACACCGGGGAGCTGTTTTTT,CASSLKGPANTGELFF
TRBJ2-7,many,.,TRBV3-1,TGTGCCAGCAGCCAAAGGGACCGTCCCTACGAGCAGTACTTC,CASSQRDRPYEQYF
TRBJ1-6,few,TRBD1,TRBV27,TGTGCCAGCAGGGGGACAGCCGAAAGTTCACCCCTCCACTTT,CASRGTAESSPLHF
TRBJ2-2,many,.,TRBV20-1,TGCAGTGCTAGCGGGAGACCGAACACCGGGGAGCTGTTTTTT,CSASGRPNTGELFF
TRBJ2-7,many,TRBD1,TRBV29-1,TGCAGCGGGGGGACCGGGACAGGGAACGAGCAGTACTTC,CSGGTGTGNEQYF
TRBJ2-3,.,TRBD2,TRBV20-1,TGCAGTGCTAGACCCCCAGGACTAGCGGGAGGCGATACGACAGATACGCAGTATTTT,CSARPPGLAGGDTTDTQYF
TRBJ1-1,.,.,TRBV5-4,TGTGCCAGCAGCTTGGAGGACAGAATGTACACTGAAGCTTTCTTT,CASSLEDRMYTEAFF
TRBJ1-2,.,.,TRBV6-1,TGTGCCAGCAGAGGGAAGGGATTCAACTATGGCTACACCTTC,CASRGKGFNYGYTF
TRBJ2-2,few,.,TRBV6-2/TRBV6-3,TGTGCCAGCTGTGATCCAGGGGCGGTACACACCGGGGAGCTGTTTTTT,CASCDPGAVHTGELFF
TRBJ1-1,.,TRBD1,TRBV20-1,TGCAGTGCTACAACCGACAGGGACACTGAAGCTTTCTTT,CSATTDRDTEAFF
TRBJ2-1,.,.,TRBV7-8,TGTGCCAGCAGCTTAATGGGTAGCTCCTACAATGAGCAGTTCTTC,CASSLMGSSYNEQFF
TRBJ2-7,.,.,TRBV20-1,TGCAGTGCCCGCGGGTCTAGCTCCTACGAGCAGTACTTC,CSARGSSSYEQYF
TRBJ2-7,many,TRBD2,TRBV5-1,TGCGCCAGCAGCCTGCCGGGACTAGCGGGAGGCCCTGGGGACGAGCAGTACTTC,CASSLPGLAGGPGDEQYF
TRBJ2-3,many,TRBD2,TRBV3-1,TGTGCCAGCAGCCAAAGACTAGCGGGCACAGATACGCAGTATTTT,CASSQRLAGTDTQYF
TRBJ1-2,large,.,TRBV27,TGTGCCAGCAGCCAGGAGGGTAACTATGGCTACACCTTC,CASSQEGNYGYTF